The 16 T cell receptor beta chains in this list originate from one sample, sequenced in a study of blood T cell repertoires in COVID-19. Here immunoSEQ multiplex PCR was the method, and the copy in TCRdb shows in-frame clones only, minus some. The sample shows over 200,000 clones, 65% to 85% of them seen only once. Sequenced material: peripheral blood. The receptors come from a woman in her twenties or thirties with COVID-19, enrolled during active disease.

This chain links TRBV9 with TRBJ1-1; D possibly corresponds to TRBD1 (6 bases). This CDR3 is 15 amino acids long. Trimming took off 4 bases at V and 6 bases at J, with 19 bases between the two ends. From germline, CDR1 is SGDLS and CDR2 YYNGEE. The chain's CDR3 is CASSLRTGTGAEAFF. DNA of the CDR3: TGTGCCAGCAGCTTGAGAACAGGGACGGGCGCTGAAGCTTTCTTT.

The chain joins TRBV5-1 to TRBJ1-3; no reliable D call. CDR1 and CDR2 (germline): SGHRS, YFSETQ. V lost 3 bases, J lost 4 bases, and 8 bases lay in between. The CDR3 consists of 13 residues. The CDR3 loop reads CASSSESGNTIYF. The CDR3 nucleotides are TGCGCCAGCAGCTCGGAGTCCGGAAACACCATATATTTT.

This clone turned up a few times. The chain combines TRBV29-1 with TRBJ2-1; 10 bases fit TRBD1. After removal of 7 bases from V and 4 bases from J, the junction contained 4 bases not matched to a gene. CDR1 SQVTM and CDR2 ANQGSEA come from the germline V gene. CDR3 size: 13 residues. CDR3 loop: CSAPGQGYNEQFF. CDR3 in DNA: TGCAGCGCACCGGGACAGGGGTACAATGAGCAGTTCTTC.

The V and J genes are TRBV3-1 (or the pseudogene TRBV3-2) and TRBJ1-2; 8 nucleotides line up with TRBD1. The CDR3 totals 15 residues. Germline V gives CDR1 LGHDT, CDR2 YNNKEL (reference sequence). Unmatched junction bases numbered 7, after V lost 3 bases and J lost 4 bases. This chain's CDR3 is CASSQTGQGAYGYTF. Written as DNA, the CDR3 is TGTGCCAGCAGCCAGACCGGACAGGGAGCCTATGGCTACACCTTC.

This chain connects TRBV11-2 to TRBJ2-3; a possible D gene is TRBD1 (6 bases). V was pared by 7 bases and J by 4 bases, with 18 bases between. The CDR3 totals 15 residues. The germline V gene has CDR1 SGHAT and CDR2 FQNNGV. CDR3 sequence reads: CASTTQGYYADTQYF. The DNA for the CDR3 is TGTGCCAGCACCACTCAGGGGTACTACGCAGATACGCAGTATTTT.

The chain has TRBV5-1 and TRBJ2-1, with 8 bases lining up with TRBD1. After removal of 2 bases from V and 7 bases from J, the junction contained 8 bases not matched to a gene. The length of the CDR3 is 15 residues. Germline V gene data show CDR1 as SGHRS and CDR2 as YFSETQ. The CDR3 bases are TGCGCCAGCAGCTTCAGCCAGGGGGCGCGTAATGAGCAGTTCTTC. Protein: CASSFSQGARNEQFF.

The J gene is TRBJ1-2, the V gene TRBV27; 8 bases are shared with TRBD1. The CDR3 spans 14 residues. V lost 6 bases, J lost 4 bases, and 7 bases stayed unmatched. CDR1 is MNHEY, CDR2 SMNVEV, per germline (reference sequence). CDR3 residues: CASSKGQGTYGYTF. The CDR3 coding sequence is TGTGCCAGCAGCAAAGGACAGGGCACCTATGGCTACACCTTC.

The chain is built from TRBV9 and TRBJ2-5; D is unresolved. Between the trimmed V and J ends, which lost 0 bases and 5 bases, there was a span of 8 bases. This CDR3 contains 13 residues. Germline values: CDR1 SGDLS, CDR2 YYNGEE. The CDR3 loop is CASSVGESETQYF. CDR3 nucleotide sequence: TGTGCCAGCAGCGTAGGTGAAAGCGAGACCCAGTACTTC. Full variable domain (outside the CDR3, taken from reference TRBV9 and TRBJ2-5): DSGVTQTPKHLITATGQRVTLRCSPRSGDLSVYWYQQSLDQGLQFLIQYYNGEERAKGNILERFSAQQFPDLHSELNLSSLELGDSALYFCASSVGESETQYFGPGTRLLVL.

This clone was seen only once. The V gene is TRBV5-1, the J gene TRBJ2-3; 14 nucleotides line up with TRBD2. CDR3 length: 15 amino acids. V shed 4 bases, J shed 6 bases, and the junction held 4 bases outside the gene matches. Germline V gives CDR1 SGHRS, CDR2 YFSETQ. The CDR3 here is CASSRGLAGVDTQYF. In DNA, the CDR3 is TGCGCCAGCAGCCGGGGACTAGCGGGAGTGGATACGCAGTATTTT.

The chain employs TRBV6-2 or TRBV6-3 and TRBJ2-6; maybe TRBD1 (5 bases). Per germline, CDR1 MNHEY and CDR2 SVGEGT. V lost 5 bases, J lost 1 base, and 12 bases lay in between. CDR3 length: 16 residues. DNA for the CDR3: TGTGCCAGCAGTACAGGTTTTATATCTGGGGCCAACGTCCTGACTTTC. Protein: CASSTGFISGANVLTF.

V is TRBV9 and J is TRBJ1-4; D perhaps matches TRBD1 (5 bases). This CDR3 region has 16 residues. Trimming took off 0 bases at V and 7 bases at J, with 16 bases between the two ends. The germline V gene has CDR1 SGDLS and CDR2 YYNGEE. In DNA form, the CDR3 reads TGTGCCAGCAGCGTAGGCATGCCCAGGGAAGGTGAAAAACTGTTTTTT. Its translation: CASSVGMPREGEKLFF. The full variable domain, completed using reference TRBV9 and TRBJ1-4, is DSGVTQTPKHLITATGQRVTLRCSPRSGDLSVYWYQQSLDQGLQFLIQYYNGEERAKGNILERFSAQQFPDLHSELNLSSLELGDSALYFCASSVGMPREGEKLFFGSGTQLSVL.

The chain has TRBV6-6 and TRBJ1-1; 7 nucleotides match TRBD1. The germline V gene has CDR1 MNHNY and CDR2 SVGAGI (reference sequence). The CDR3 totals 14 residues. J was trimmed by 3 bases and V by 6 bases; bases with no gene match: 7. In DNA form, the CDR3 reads TGTGCCAGCAGCCAACAGGGGTGGGACACTGAAGCTTTCTTT. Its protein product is CASSQQGWDTEAFF.

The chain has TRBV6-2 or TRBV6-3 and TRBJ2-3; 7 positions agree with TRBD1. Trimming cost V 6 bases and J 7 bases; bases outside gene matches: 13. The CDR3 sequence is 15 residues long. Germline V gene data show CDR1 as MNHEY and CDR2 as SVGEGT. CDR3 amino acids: CASSRRGYRGNTQYF. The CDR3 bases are TGTGCCAGCAGCCGTAGAGGATACAGGGGTAATACGCAGTATTTT.

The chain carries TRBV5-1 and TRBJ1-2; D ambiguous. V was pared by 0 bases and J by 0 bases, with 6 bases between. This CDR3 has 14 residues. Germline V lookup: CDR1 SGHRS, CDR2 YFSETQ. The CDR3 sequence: CASSLGPSNYGYTF. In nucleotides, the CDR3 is TGCGCCAGCAGCTTGGGGCCATCTAACTATGGCTACACCTTC.

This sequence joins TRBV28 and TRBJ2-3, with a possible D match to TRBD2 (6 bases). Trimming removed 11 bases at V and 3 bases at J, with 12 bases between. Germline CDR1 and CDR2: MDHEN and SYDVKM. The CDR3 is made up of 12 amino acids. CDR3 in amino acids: CASWDSTDTQYF. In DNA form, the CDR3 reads TGTGCCTCCTGGGACTCGACAGATACGCAGTATTTT.

The DNA of the CDR3 is TGTGCCAGCAGCTCGTCAAGCGGGAGTGGCAATGAGCAGTTCTTC. Translated, it gives CASSSSSGSGNEQFF. The chain combines TRBV11-3 with TRBJ2-1, with 8 positions matching TRBD2. Trimming removed 4 bases from V and 6 bases from J; junction bases left unmatched: 8. The CDR3 is 15 amino acids. Germline-derived CDR1 and CDR2 are SGHNT and YENEEA.